This passage covers 24 T cell receptor beta chains from one sample sequenced in a study of metastatic and nonmetastatic thyroid tumors. Prior to thyroid surgery, none of the patients had received any treatment. TCRdb called clones again from the PCR reads with MiXCR. This sample has around 53,000 clones; over 15% occur once, and the top ten carry 2.5% to 3.5%. The sequencing sample was made of blood. The receptors here all came from a female donor with papillary thyroid cancer or a benign thyroid nodule (not recorded which). Some clones in this sample may be carry-over from other donors' samples.

This clone was seen at least ten times. The chain links TRBV15 to TRBJ2-1; 9 bases align to TRBD1. Losses at the gene ends were 7 bases for V and 6 bases for J; bases not matched to a gene: 7. CDR3 length: 14 amino acids. Per germline, CDR1 LNHNV and CDR2 YYDKDF (reference sequence). CDR3 nucleotide sequence: TGTGCCACCACCGGGACAGGGTTGGTCAATGAGCAGTTCTTC. Translated: CATTGTGLVNEQFF.

The table lists this clone with many counts. The chain uses TRBV25-1 and TRBJ2-7; TRBD2 matches 7 bases. Germline CDR1 MGHDK, CDR2 SYGVNS. The CDR3 has 16 amino acids. The junction had 15 bases not matched to a gene; V was cut back by 1 base and J by 9 bases. CDR3 bases: TGTGCCAGCAGTGAATCCCCCGGGATTGCTAGCGGCGGGCAGTACTTC. Translated, it gives CASSESPGIASGGQYF.

This clone has only a few counts. A much larger clone is a single base away; this may be a read error. This chain connects TRBV27 to TRBJ2-4; 11 nucleotides line up with TRBD2. The CDR3 covers 16 residues. The germline CDR1 and CDR2 sequences are MNHEY and SMNVEV (reference sequence). DNA for the CDR3: TGTGCCAGCAGTTCAAGACTAGCGGGAAGGGAAAACATTAAGTACTTC. This sequence encodes CASSSRLAGRENIKYF.

The sample holds many counts of this clone. V usage is TRBV6-1 and J usage is TRBJ1-1, with D possibly TRBD1 on 6 matching bases. The germline V gene has CDR1 MNHNS and CDR2 SASEGT. The length of the CDR3 is 13 residues. V was shortened by 7 bases and J by 1 base, with 10 bases between the two germline ends. DNA for the CDR3: TGTGCCAGCACAAAGACAGGGAACACTGAAGCTTTCTTT. As protein: CASTKTGNTEAFF.

For this clone: At one boundary the junction diverges from the germline segment, which might be a read error. The chain links TRBV7-8 to TRBJ2-7; maybe TRBD2 (6 bases). The germline CDR1 and CDR2 sequences are SGHVS and FQNEAQ. The CDR3 is 17 amino acids. The chain's CDR3 is CASILASTSWSMYEQYF. Written as DNA, the CDR3 is TGTGCCAGCATCTTAGCGTCAACTAGCTGGAGTATGTACGAGCAGTACTTC.

This clone has ten or more counts. A junction boundary mismatches the germline segment, possibly from a read error. The chain carries TRBV13 and TRBJ1-2, with D maybe TRBD1 (5 bases). The CDR3 sequence is 15 residues long. The germline CDR1 and CDR2 sequences are PRHDT and FYEKMQ (reference sequence). The DNA of the CDR3 is TGTGTCAGCAGCTTAGTAACGGGGGTGGGCTATGGCTACACCTTC. Translation gives CVSSLVTGVGYGYTF.

In its sample, this clone was seen many times. One junction end does not reproduce the germline sequence, and a read error may be involved. In the same sample, other DNA sequences code for this CDR3. V usage is TRBV2 and J usage is TRBJ1-2, with D perhaps TRBD1 (5 bases). This CDR3 is 15 amino acids long. Germline V gene data show CDR1 as SNHLY and CDR2 as FYNNEI. The CDR3 region has the DNA TGTGCCAGCAGTGAAAATTTGGGGGGGGTTTATGGTTACACCTTC. This translates into CASSENLGGVYGYTF.

This clone has a count of ten or more. The CDR3 loop reads CSVQGQGGYEQYF. As DNA, the CDR3 is TGCAGCGTGCAGGGACAGGGGGGATACGAGCAGTACTTC. The rearrangement links TRBV29-1 to TRBJ2-7; 11 bases map to TRBD1. This CDR3 spans 13 amino acids. Germline V CDR1 and CDR2: SQVTM, ANQGSEA. The J segment lost 4 bases and the V segment lost 6 bases, leaving 5 bases of the junction unmatched.

This clone was recorded many times. This chain links TRBV30 with TRBJ2-3; 7 nucleotides agree with TRBD2. The CDR3 has 14 residues. With V trimmed by 1 base and J by 4 bases, 5 bases remained unmatched. CDR1 is GTSNPN and CDR2 is SVGIG in the germline V gene (reference sequence). The CDR3 sequence: CAWSETSWPDTQYF. The CDR3 coding sequence is TGTGCCTGGAGTGAGACTAGCTGGCCAGATACGCAGTATTTT. Full variable domain (missing parts from reference TRBV30 and TRBJ2-3): SQTIHQWPATLVQPVGSPLSLECTVEGTSNPNLYWYRQAAGRGLQLLFYSVGIGQISSEVPQNLSASRPQDRQFILSSKKLLLSDSGFYLCAWSETSWPDTQYFGPGTRLTVL.

This clone was counted many times. The J gene is TRBJ2-1, the V gene TRBV3-1; no reliable D call. The V and J ends lost 0 bases and 0 bases respectively, with 12 bases between them. Germline lookup yields CDR1 LGHDT and CDR2 YNNKEL (reference sequence). The CDR3 is 17 amino acids. CDR3 DNA sequence: TGTGCCAGCAGCCAAGATCCGATCGGCATCTCCTACAATGAGCAGTTCTTC. Translation: CASSQDPIGISYNEQFF.

This clone occurred a few times. V and J are TRBV28 and TRBJ1-2, with D maybe TRBD1 (5 bases). The V gene lost 3 bases and the J gene lost 4 bases, with 18 bases spanning the gap. Germline V CDR1 and CDR2: MDHEN, SYDVKM. The CDR3 totals 16 residues. The CDR3 nucleotides are TGTGCCAGCAGTTTGGGGCTAGTGGCCCCTTTCTATGGCTACACCTTC. Amino acid sequence: CASSLGLVAPFYGYTF.

There are many counts of this clone. The chain joins TRBV12-3 or TRBV12-4 to TRBJ2-5, with 7 nucleotides matching TRBD1. The CDR3 runs to 12 residues. J lost 5 bases, V lost 11 bases, and 8 bases had no gene match. Here the CDR3 DNA reads TGTGCCGTCAGGGGGATCCAGGAGACCCAGTACTTC. Its translation is CAVRGIQETQYF.

The genes are TRBV3-1 and TRBJ1-6, with D unresolved. Deletions cut 0 bases from V and 8 bases from J, with 8 bases between. The CDR3 covers 14 residues. CDR1 LGHDT and CDR2 YNNKEL come from the germline V gene (reference sequence). The CDR3 here is CASSQDRVYSPLHF. The CDR3 DNA reads TGTGCCAGCAGCCAAGATAGGGTATATTCACCCCTCCACTTT. Full variable domain (missing parts from reference TRBV3-1 and TRBJ1-6): DTAVSQTPKYLVTQMGNDKSIKCEQNLGHDTMYWYKQDSKKFLKIMFSYNNKELIINETVPNRFSPKSPDKAHLNLHINSLELGDSAVYFCASSQDRVYSPLHFGNGTRLTVT.

This clone was counted many times. The rearrangement uses TRBV6-2 or TRBV6-3 and TRBJ2-2; either TRBD1 or TRBD2 may supply D (5 bases each). Looked up from germline, CDR1 is MNHEY and CDR2 is SVGEGT. V was shortened by 4 bases and J by 0 bases, with 18 bases between the two germline ends. The CDR3 is made up of 18 amino acids. The CDR3 spells CASSSDPWDLANTGELFF. In DNA, the CDR3 is TGTGCCAGCAGTTCCGACCCCTGGGACCTTGCGAACACCGGGGAGCTGTTTTTT.

There are many counts of this clone. The V and J genes are TRBV2 and TRBJ1-3; D unresolved. CDR1 is SNHLY, CDR2 FYNNEI, per germline. Trimming cost V 7 bases and J 0 bases, with 13 bases left between them. The CDR3 has 15 residues. The CDR3 sequence: CASTAWVSSGNTIYF. Here the CDR3 DNA reads TGTGCCAGCACCGCTTGGGTCAGCTCTGGAAACACCATATATTTT.

This clone was picked up many times. This rearrangement joins TRBV5-5 to TRBJ2-2; 8 bases map to TRBD1. Germline assignment: CDR1 SGHKS and CDR2 YYEKEE (reference sequence). CDR3 size: 15 residues. J was trimmed by 3 bases and V by 2 bases; bases with no gene match: 3. The CDR3 bases are TGTGCCAGCAGCTTCCTACAGGGGGACACCGGGGAGCTGTTTTTT. Its protein product is CASSFLQGDTGELFF.

Many counts were recorded for this clone. The gene calls are TRBV7-2 and TRBJ2-1; D remains ambiguous. The ends were cut back, 4 bases at V and 1 base at J, with 14 bases in the middle. CDR3 length: 16 residues. Germline CDR1 SGHTA, CDR2 FQGNSA. CDR3 loop: CASSSSGRVSYNEQFF. The CDR3 DNA reads TGTGCCAGCAGCTCCTCCGGAAGAGTTTCCTACAATGAGCAGTTCTTC.

This clone has ten or more counts. The V gene is TRBV20-1, the J gene TRBJ1-5; TRBD1 is a possible D gene (6 bases). The CDR3 loop spans 13 amino acids. Germline assignment: CDR1 DFQATT and CDR2 SNEGSKA (reference sequence). V lost 5 bases to trimming and J lost 3 bases, with 11 bases between them. This CDR3 reads CSAYDRSNQPQHF. The CDR3 DNA reads TGCAGTGCTTACGACAGGTCCAATCAGCCCCAGCATTTT.

This chain connects TRBV20-1 to TRBJ2-5; maybe TRBD2 (5 bases). V shed 1 base and J shed 1 base, with 16 bases lying between them. Germline CDR1 reads DFQATT; CDR2 reads SNEGSKA (reference sequence). This CDR3 region has 16 residues. CDR3 in amino acids: CSARGESAPTQETQYF. The CDR3 DNA is TGCAGTGCTAGAGGGGAGTCGGCACCAACCCAAGAGACCCAGTACTTC.

This clone was seen at least ten times. V gene TRBV19 combines with J gene TRBJ2-7; a possible D gene is TRBD2 (7 bases). Trimming removed 4 bases from V and 3 bases from J, with 13 bases in between. The CDR3 is 14 amino acids. Germline values: CDR1 LNHDA, CDR2 SQIVND (reference sequence). CDR3 protein: CASSRPGEGYEQYF. The CDR3 region has the DNA TGTGCCAGTAGTAGGCCAGGGGAGGGCTACGAGCAGTACTTC.

In regard to this clone: One junction end disagrees with the germline gene, perhaps due to a read error. The chain links TRBV5-4 to TRBJ2-2; 8 nucleotides match TRBD2. The V gene's germline CDR1 is SGHNT and CDR2 YYREEE (reference sequence). This CDR3 region has 15 residues. The CDR3 DNA sequence: TGTGCCAGCGGATCGTACGGGAGGGCCACCGGGGAGCCGTTTTTT. This encodes CASGSYGRATGEPFF.

This clone was observed at least ten times. V and J are TRBV6-1 and TRBJ1-5; 12 bases map to TRBD1. From germline, CDR1 is MNHNS and CDR2 SASEGT. This CDR3 is built from 16 residues. V was clipped by 5 bases and J by 11 bases; unmatched bases: 13. CDR3 in DNA: TGTGCCAGCAGTAGGGAACGCGGGACAGGGGGCCTATCCCAGCATTTT. Its translation is CASSRERGTGGLSQHF.

In its sample, this clone is medium-sized. This chain uses TRBV12-3 or TRBV12-4 with TRBJ2-7; weak D call: TRBD1 (6 bases). The CDR3 has 15 amino acids. V was shortened by 5 bases and J by 3 bases, with 17 bases between the two germline ends. CDR3 DNA sequence: TGTGCCAGCAGTCTCCAGGGGACGACAAGCTACGAGCAGTACTTC. Residues: CASSLQGTTSYEQYF.

This clone was counted many times. The chain links TRBV6-1 to TRBJ2-7; D tentatively fits TRBD1 or TRBD2 (6 bases each). V lost 5 bases and J lost 2, with 13 bases in between. The CDR3 extends over 14 amino acids. CDR1 MNHNS and CDR2 SASEGT come from the germline V gene. The CDR3 loop reads CASSRGAATYEQYF. The CDR3 DNA sequence: TGTGCCAGCAGTAGGGGGGCAGCCACCTACGAGCAGTACTTC.